Sequencing of this T cell receptor beta chain was carried out in a study of shared clonotypes between healthy human individuals. Study-wide results and limits: Some naive CD4 clonotypes, around 4.7%, turned up in common across four donors. Generation probability values for non-shared clonotypes were lower than those for clonotypes shared by all four donors.

In the original workflow: In the immunoSEQ data, sequences were junction-only and lacked quality scores, so filtering differed. Profiling relied on immunoSEQ multiplex PCR, and the TCRdb table lists in-frame clones only, not all of them. The DNA gave D and trimming, while V, J and clone size come from that table. The profile covers 2 million to 2.5 million clones, with more than 90% appearing a single time and roughly 0.13% taken by the ten largest. V was trimmed by 3 bases and J by 6 bases, leaving 15 bases between them. The CDR3 is 15 residues long. Germline V gives CDR1 LNHDA, CDR2 SQIVND (reference sequence). To note about this clone: The target antigen is unknown.

The TCR was taken from a man between 18 and 35 years old in good health. The chain carries TRBV19 and TRBJ1-5; tentative D call: TRBD1 (5 bases). The sample comprised naive CD4+ T cells sorted from blood. Stated subset: CD45RA+ positively selected. CDR3 amino acids: CASSIVDIGRQPQHF. The DNA of the CDR3 is TGTGCCAGTAGTATTGTGGACATCGGACGTCAGCCCCAGCATTTT.